These 14 T cell receptor beta chains originate from one sample sequenced in a study of shared clonotypes between healthy human individuals (TCRdb year 2020). CD8 naive samples were CD45RO-negative cells positively selected for CCR7, giving a CD45RA+CCR7+ population that excluded TemRA cells. The library was built by means of the immunoSEQ multiplex PCR assay. Not all clones reach the TCRdb copy of this immuneACCESS table, which keeps in-frame sequences only. Checked studies attribute under half of the gap to unresolved V genes and leave the rest unexplained. The sample profile shows around 650,000 clones; roughly 95% of them were found once. The ten largest account for 0.11% of the sample. Sequencing input: naive CD8+ T cells sorted from blood. Interpreted using the paper, the cell subset or site label stands for: CD45RA+CCR7+. The receptors derive from a woman aged 25 to 39 in good health.

The chain couples TRBV16 to TRBJ2-1; 9 nucleotides agree with TRBD1. The V segment lost 6 bases and the J segment 6 bases; nucleotides outside the gene matches: 6. CDR3 length: 14 residues. Looked up from germline, CDR1 is KGHSY and CDR2 is FQNENV. The CDR3 is CASSPGQGFNEQFF. In nucleotides, the CDR3 is TGTGCCAGCAGTCCGGGACAGGGTTTCAATGAGCAGTTCTTC.

V is TRBV29-1 and J is TRBJ1-1; the match to TRBD1 covers 11 bases. The trim removed 5 bases at V and 1 base at J, leaving 9 bases unmatched. The CDR3 loop spans 16 amino acids. The V gene's germline CDR1 is SQVTM and CDR2 ANQGSEA. CDR3 loop: CSVQKGQGGTNTEAFF. CDR3 in DNA: TGCAGCGTTCAAAAGGGACAGGGGGGGACGAACACTGAAGCTTTCTTT.

This chain joins TRBV7-8 and TRBJ2-5; TRBD2 matches at 8 bases. Matching the DNA end better, TRBJ2-7 makes the J call doubtful. Per germline, CDR1 SGHVS and CDR2 FQNEAQ. The CDR3 extends over 15 amino acids. CDR3 in DNA: TGTGCCAGCAGCTTAGGGACTAGCACATCCTACGAGCAGTACTTC. Its translation: CASSLGTSTSYEQYF.

This sequence joins TRBV7-9 and TRBJ2-2; the D gene is possibly TRBD2 (6 bases). Between the trimmed V and J ends, which lost 4 bases and 6 bases, there was a span of 9 bases. CDR1 SEHNR and CDR2 FQNEAQ come from the germline V gene (reference sequence). The CDR3 contains 13 residues. CDR3 nucleotides: TGTGCCAGCAGCTCCGGGGGTTCCGGGGAGCTGTTTTTT. Translated, it gives CASSSGGSGELFF.

J is TRBJ2-5 and V is TRBV5-1, with 10 bases matching TRBD2. With V trimmed by 4 bases and J by 1 base, 4 bases remained unmatched. Germline CDR1 reads SGHRS; CDR2 reads YFSETQ. This CDR3 has 15 residues. The CDR3 coding sequence is TGCGCCAGCAGCAACGGACTAGCGGCCCAAGAGACCCAGTACTTC. Translating it yields CASSNGLAAQETQYF.

This sequence joins TRBV13 and TRBJ2-1; D is perhaps TRBD1 (6 bases). This CDR3 comprises 16 residues. V was clipped by 0 bases and J by 6 bases, with 15 bases between them. Per germline, CDR1 PRHDT and CDR2 FYEKMQ (reference sequence). The CDR3 sequence is CASSLGTGLGINEQFF. The CDR3 nucleotides read TGTGCCAGCAGCTTAGGTACAGGGTTGGGGATCAATGAGCAGTTCTTC.

This clone was observed once. The chain carries TRBV7-8 and TRBJ2-1; 12 bases agree with TRBD2. V was pared by 5 bases and J by 7 bases, with 6 bases of the junction left unmatched. The CDR3 has 15 residues. Germline values: CDR1 SGHVS, CDR2 FQNEAQ. CDR3 in amino acids: CASSPWTSGANEQFF. The CDR3, as DNA: TGTGCCAGCAGCCCATGGACTAGCGGGGCAAATGAGCAGTTCTTC.

The chain is built from TRBV5-6 and TRBJ2-2; D is unclear. The length of the CDR3 is 16 residues. Trimming pared 5 bases from V and 5 bases from J, leaving 19 bases between. CDR1 and CDR2 from the germline V gene are SGHDT and YYEEEE. CDR3 bases: TGTGCCAGCAGTCCCACCTACGACACGTCAACCGGGGAGCTGTTTTTT. Encoded protein: CASSPTYDTSTGELFF.

CDR3 protein: CASSQDGWSEQFF. Written as DNA, the CDR3 is TGCGCCAGCAGCCAAGATGGATGGAGTGAGCAGTTCTTC. This rearrangement joins TRBV4-1 to TRBJ2-1; D gene uncertain. CDR1 is MGHRA, CDR2 YSYEKL, per germline. Between the trimmed V and J ends, which lost 0 bases and 9 bases, there was a span of 9 bases. This CDR3 comprises 13 residues.

The chain uses TRBV13 and TRBJ2-5, with D hard to call. Trimming removed 5 bases from V and 6 bases from J, with 10 bases in between. The germline gives CDR1 PRHDT, CDR2 FYEKMQ (reference sequence). This CDR3 has 12 amino acids. The CDR3 is CASSLWGQTQYF. CDR3 DNA sequence: TGTGCCAGCAGCCTGTGGGGTCAGACCCAGTACTTC. The full variable domain, in which reference TRBV13 and TRBJ2-5 provide the parts outside the CDR3, is AAGVIQSPRHLIKEKRETATLKCYPIPRHDTVYWYQQGPGQDPQFLISFYEKMQSDKGSIPDRFSAQQFSDYHSELNMSSLELGDSALYFCASSLWGQTQYFGPGTRLLVL.

V usage is TRBV2 and J usage is TRBJ1-4, with D possibly matching TRBD1 (6 bases). CDR3 length equals 17 residues. CDR1 and CDR2 from the germline V gene are SNHLY and FYNNEI. Trimming removed 3 bases at V and 1 base at J, with 15 bases between. The CDR3: CASSDGGGYETNEKLFF. As DNA, the CDR3 is TGTGCCAGCAGTGATGGGGGGGGCTATGAAACTAATGAAAAACTGTTTTTT.

The chain couples TRBV5-1 to TRBJ2-7; D may be TRBD1 (6 bases). CDR1 is SGHRS and CDR2 is YFSETQ in the germline V gene. Trimming shortened V by 4 bases and J by 2 bases, and 16 bases separated the two germline ends. The length of the CDR3 is 15 residues. The CDR3 DNA reads as TGCGCCAGCAGCCCGGTTGGGCAGGGGACCTACGAGCAGTACTTC. It specifies CASSPVGQGTYEQYF.

In its sample, this clone was seen once. The V call is TRBV28, the J call TRBJ2-1; no clear D. The CDR3 contains 15 residues. Germline values: CDR1 MDHEN, CDR2 SYDVKM. Trimming shortened V by 4 bases and J by 8 bases, and 18 bases separated the two germline ends. CDR3 protein: CASSWNPRKVDEQFF. The CDR3 nucleotides read TGTGCCAGCAGTTGGAACCCCAGGAAAGTCGATGAGCAGTTCTTC.

The chain recombines TRBV27 with TRBJ2-5; weak D call: TRBD1 (5 bases). Trimming shortened V by 0 bases and J by 5 bases, and 10 bases separated the two germline ends. The CDR3 loop spans 14 amino acids. Germline lookup yields CDR1 MNHEY and CDR2 SMNVEV (reference sequence). The CDR3 region is CASSLSGPRETQYF. As DNA, the CDR3 is TGTGCCAGCAGTTTATCGGGGCCCCGGGAGACCCAGTACTTC.